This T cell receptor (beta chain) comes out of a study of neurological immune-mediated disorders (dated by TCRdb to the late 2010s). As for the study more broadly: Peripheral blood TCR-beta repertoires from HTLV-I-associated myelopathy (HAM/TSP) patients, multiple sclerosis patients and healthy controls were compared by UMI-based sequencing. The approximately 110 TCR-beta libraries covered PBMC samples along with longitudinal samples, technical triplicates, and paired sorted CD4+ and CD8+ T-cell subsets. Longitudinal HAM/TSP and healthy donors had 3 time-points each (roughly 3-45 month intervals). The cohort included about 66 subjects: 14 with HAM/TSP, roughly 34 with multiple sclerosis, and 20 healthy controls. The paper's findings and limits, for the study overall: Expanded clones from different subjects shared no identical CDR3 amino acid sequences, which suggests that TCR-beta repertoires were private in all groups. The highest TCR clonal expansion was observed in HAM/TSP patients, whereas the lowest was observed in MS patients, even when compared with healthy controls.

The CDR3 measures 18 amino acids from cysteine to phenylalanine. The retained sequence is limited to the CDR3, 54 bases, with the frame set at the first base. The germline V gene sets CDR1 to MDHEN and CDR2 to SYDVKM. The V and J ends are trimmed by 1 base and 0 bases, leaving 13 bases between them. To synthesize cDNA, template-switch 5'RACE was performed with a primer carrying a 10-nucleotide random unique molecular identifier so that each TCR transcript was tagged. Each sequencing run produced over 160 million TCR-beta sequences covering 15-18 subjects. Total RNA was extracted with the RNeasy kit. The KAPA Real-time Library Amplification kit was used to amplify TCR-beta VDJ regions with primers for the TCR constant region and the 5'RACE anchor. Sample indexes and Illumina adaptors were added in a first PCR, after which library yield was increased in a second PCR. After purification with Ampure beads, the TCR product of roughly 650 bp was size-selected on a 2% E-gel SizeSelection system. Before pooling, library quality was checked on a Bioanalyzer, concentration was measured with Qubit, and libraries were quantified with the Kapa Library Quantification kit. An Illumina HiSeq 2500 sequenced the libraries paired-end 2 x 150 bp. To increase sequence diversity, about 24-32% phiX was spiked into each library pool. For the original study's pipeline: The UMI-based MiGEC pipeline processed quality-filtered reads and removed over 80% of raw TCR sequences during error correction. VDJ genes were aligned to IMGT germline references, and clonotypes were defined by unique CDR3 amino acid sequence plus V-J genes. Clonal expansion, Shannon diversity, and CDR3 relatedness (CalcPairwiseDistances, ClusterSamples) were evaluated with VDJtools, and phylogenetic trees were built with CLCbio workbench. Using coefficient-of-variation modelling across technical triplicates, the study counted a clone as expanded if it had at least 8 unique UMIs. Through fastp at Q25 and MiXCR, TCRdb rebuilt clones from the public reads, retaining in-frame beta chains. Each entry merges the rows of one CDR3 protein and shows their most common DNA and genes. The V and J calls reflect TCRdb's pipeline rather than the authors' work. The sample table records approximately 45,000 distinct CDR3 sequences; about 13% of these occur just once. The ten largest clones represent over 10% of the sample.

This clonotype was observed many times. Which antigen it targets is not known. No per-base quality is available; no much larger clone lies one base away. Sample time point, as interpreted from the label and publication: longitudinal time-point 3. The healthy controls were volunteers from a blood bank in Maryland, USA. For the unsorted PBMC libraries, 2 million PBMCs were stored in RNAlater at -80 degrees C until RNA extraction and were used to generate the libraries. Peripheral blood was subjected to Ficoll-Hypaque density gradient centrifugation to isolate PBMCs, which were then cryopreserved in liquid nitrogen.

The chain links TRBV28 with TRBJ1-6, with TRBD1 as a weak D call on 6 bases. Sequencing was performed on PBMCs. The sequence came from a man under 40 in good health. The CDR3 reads CASSLSGQYSSYNSPLHF. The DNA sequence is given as TGTGCCAGCAGTTTATCAGGACAGTACAGCTCCTATAATTCACCCCTCCACTTT.